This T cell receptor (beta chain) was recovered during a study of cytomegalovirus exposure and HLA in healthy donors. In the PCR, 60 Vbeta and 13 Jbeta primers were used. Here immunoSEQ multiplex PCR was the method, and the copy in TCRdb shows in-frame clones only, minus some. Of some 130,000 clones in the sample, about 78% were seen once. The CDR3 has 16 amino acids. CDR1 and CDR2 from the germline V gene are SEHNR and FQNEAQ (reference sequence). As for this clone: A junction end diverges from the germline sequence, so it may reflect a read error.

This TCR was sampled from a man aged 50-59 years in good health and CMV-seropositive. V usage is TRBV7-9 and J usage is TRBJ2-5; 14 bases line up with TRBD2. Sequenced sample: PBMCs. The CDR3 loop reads CSSSPGLAGVGETQYF. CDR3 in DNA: TGTTCCAGCAGCCCGGGACTAGCGGGAGTTGGAGAGACCCAGTACTTC. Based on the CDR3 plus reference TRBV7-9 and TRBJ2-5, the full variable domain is DTGVSQNPRHKITKRGQNVTFRCDPISEHNRLYWYRQTLGQGPEFLTYFQNEAQLEKSRLLSDRFSAERPKGSFSTLEIQRTEQGDSAMYLCSSSPGLAGVGETQYFGPGTRLLVL.